A single sample gave rise to the 32 T cell receptor beta chains below, sequenced in a study of PD-1 blockade in classical Hodgkin lymphoma. Every one of the patients relapsed after autologous stem cell transplantation (brentuximab vedotin exposure was variable). TCRdb's copy holds only in-frame clones and misses some; the assay was immunoSEQ multiplex PCR. The profile covers tens of thousands of clones, with about three quarters appearing a single time and under 15% taken by the ten largest. The material was peripheral blood mononuclear cells (PBMCs), obtained at baseline. These receptors all come from a human donor with classical Hodgkin lymphoma.

The CDR3 protein is CAARAGQTGELFF. CDR3 nucleotides: TGTGCCGCCCGAGCCGGACAAACCGGGGAGCTGTTTTTT. V gene TRBV7-9 combines with J gene TRBJ2-2, with D tentatively TRBD1 (5 bases). Germline assignment: CDR1 SEHNR and CDR2 FQNEAQ (reference sequence). CDR3 length: 13 residues. V was clipped by 11 bases and J by 5 bases, with 15 bases between them. The whole variable domain, filled in from reference TRBV7-9 and TRBJ2-2, reads DTGVSQNPRHKITKRGQNVTFRCDPISEHNRLYWYRQTLGQGPEFLTYFQNEAQLEKSRLLSDRFSAERPKGSFSTLEIQRTEQGDSAMYLCAARAGQTGELFFGEGSRLTVL.

The J gene is TRBJ2-7, the V gene TRBV5-1, with TRBD1 matching 7 bases. Losses at the gene ends were 4 bases for V and 5 bases for J; bases not matched to a gene: 9. The CDR3 sequence is 14 residues long. Germline V gene lookup returns CDR1 SGHRS and CDR2 YFSETQ. The CDR3 nucleotides are TGCGCCAGCAGCGCCACAGGGGTACGGGACGAGCAGTACTTC. Protein product: CASSATGVRDEQYF.

This chain links TRBV5-1 with TRBJ1-6, with a possible D match to TRBD1 (6 bases). CDR3 length: 16 residues. The germline gives CDR1 SGHRS, CDR2 YFSETQ. V gave up 0 bases and J gave up 7 bases, with 14 bases separating them. The CDR3 here is CASSLEGGLSNSPLHF. The CDR3, as DNA: TGCGCCAGCAGCTTGGAAGGGGGACTGTCCAATTCACCCCTCCACTTT.

This clone was counted once. V is TRBV5-1 and J is TRBJ2-5; a weak D match, TRBD2 (7 bases). The V and J ends lost 7 bases and 5 bases respectively, with 18 bases between them. Germline V gene data show CDR1 as SGHRS and CDR2 as YFSETQ. This CDR3 is built from 14 residues. DNA of the CDR3: TGCGCCAGCTCTTCGAGGGGGGGCCAGGAGACCCAGTACTTC. Its translation is CASSSRGGQETQYF. Full variable domain (missing parts from reference TRBV5-1 and TRBJ2-5): KAGVTQTPRYLIKTRGQQVTLSCSPISGHRSVSWYQQTPGQGLQFLFEYFSETQRNKGNFPGRFSGRQFSNSRSEMNVSTLELGDSALYLCASSSRGGQETQYFGPGTRLLVL.

This clone rates as medium-sized. The chain joins TRBV20-1 to TRBJ1-2; possible D gene TRBD1, 5 bases. Trimming pared 7 bases from V and 8 bases from J, leaving 11 bases between. Germline CDR1 reads DFQATT; CDR2 reads SNEGSKA (reference sequence). CDR3 length: 10 residues. As DNA, the CDR3 is TGCAGTGTAGCGCGGGACGGCTACACCTTC. Its translation: CSVARDGYTF.

The chain has TRBV5-6 and TRBJ2-7; TRBD1 or TRBD2 may be the D gene (5 bases each). The length of the CDR3 is 13 residues. Germline loops: CDR1 SGHDT, CDR2 YYEEEE. Deletions cut 6 bases from V and 2 bases from J, with 12 bases between. Here the CDR3 DNA reads TGTGCCAGCACTCAACCGGGACCCTACGAGCAGTACTTC. Its translation is CASTQPGPYEQYF.

About this clone itself: Other DNA sequences of this sample code for an identical CDR3. The chain is built from TRBV19 and TRBJ2-5, with D unclear. V was shortened by 0 bases and J by 4 bases, with 0 bases between the two germline ends. The CDR3 is 11 residues long. Germline V CDR1 and CDR2: LNHDA, SQIVND (reference sequence). The CDR3 bases are TGTGCCAGTAGTATAGAAGAGACCCAGTACTTC. It is translated as CASSIEETQYF.

The chain links TRBV13 to TRBJ2-5; D gene unclear. V lost 8 bases to trimming and J lost 5 bases, with 15 bases between them. The V gene's germline CDR1 is PRHDT and CDR2 FYEKMQ (reference sequence). The CDR3 sequence is 13 residues long. In DNA form, the CDR3 reads TGTGCCAGCCTTACGAAAGGTTGGGAGACCCAGTACTTC. It is translated as CASLTKGWETQYF.

The chain recombines TRBV10-3 with TRBJ2-5; tentatively, D is TRBD2 (5 bases). CDR1 is ENHRY, CDR2 SYGVKD, per germline. The V and J ends lost 7 bases and 0 bases respectively, with 12 bases between them. This CDR3 comprises 14 residues. The CDR3 protein is CAIKGIGNQETQYF. In DNA form, the CDR3 reads TGTGCCATCAAAGGGATCGGGAACCAAGAGACCCAGTACTTC.

The chain couples TRBV7-9 to TRBJ2-3, with TRBD1 matching 10 bases. There are 15 residues in the CDR3. The V gene end was trimmed by 5 bases and the J gene end by 3 bases; junction bases not matched to a gene: 5. Germline V gene data show CDR1 as SEHNR and CDR2 as FQNEAQ (reference sequence). The CDR3 bases are TGTGCCAGCAGCCCTCGGGACAGGGGTACAGATACGCAGTATTTT. Its translation is CASSPRDRGTDTQYF.

The chain carries TRBV4-1 and TRBJ1-4, with D uncertain. CDR3 length: 15 amino acids. The V and J ends lost 0 bases and 8 bases respectively, with 13 bases between them. CDR1 and CDR2 (germline): MGHRA, YSYEKL. In DNA, the CDR3 is TGCGCCAGCAGCCAAGAAGGGCACGGGAGGGAAAAACTGTTTTTT. Translated: CASSQEGHGREKLFF.

V usage is TRBV11-3 and J usage is TRBJ2-1; D uncertain. The germline V gene encodes CDR1 SGHNT and CDR2 YENEEA. V was clipped by 4 bases and J by 2 bases, with 6 bases between them. The CDR3 length is 13 residues. The DNA of the CDR3 is TGTGCCAGCAGCTCTTCTACCTACAATGAGCAGTTCTTC. Encoded protein: CASSSSTYNEQFF.

The chain joins TRBV14 to TRBJ2-1, with D tentatively TRBD2 (6 bases). CDR3 size: 17 residues. The germline gives CDR1 SGHDN, CDR2 FVKESK. V lost 2 bases to trimming and J lost 5 bases, with 19 bases between them. This chain's CDR3 is CASSQFRSLGTHNEQFF. CDR3 in DNA: TGTGCCAGCAGCCAATTCCGGTCGCTTGGGACTCACAATGAGCAGTTCTTC. The variable domain in full, completed from reference TRBV14 and TRBJ2-1, reads EAGVTQFPSHSVIEKGQTVTLRCDPISGHDNLYWYRRVMGKEIKFLLHFVKESKQDESGMPNNRFLAERTGGTYSTLKVQPAELEDSGVYFCASSQFRSLGTHNEQFFGPGTRLTVL.

The CDR3 protein is CASRLLSGQGNSPLHF. For the CDR3, the DNA is TGTGCCAGCAGACTACTTTCGGGACAGGGAAATTCACCCCTCCACTTT. This chain uses TRBV7-3 with TRBJ1-6, with 9 bases aligning to TRBD1. Trimming cost V 6 bases and J 7 bases; bases outside gene matches: 10. The CDR3 is 16 residues long. Germline CDR1 is SGHTA and CDR2 is FQGTGA.

The genes are TRBV4-1 and TRBJ2-3; 7 positions agree with TRBD2. This CDR3 has 17 residues. Germline assignment: CDR1 MGHRA and CDR2 YSYEKL. J gave up 1 base and V 0 bases, and 7 bases lay outside the gene matches. The CDR3 is CASSQDELAGGTDTQYF. The CDR3 coding sequence is TGCGCCAGCAGCCAAGATGAGTTAGCGGGCGGCACAGATACGCAGTATTTT.

V usage is TRBV19 and J usage is TRBJ1-2; D call uncertain. V was shortened by 1 base and J by 4 bases, with 13 bases between the two germline ends. The CDR3 covers 15 residues. Germline CDR1 reads LNHDA; CDR2 reads SQIVND (reference sequence). The CDR3 loop reads CASSIGKGGGYGYTF. CDR3 bases: TGTGCCAGTAGTATAGGAAAGGGCGGCGGCTATGGCTACACCTTC.

The CDR3 DNA is TGTGCCAGCAGCTTAGCACCATCGCAGACCGGAAACACCATATATTTT. It is translated as CASSLAPSQTGNTIYF. This chain connects TRBV7-2 to TRBJ1-3, with D uncertain. The CDR3 spans 16 residues. CDR1 is SGHTA and CDR2 is FQGNSA in the germline V gene. V lost 0 bases and J lost 4, with 13 bases in between.

The chain's CDR3 is CASSPSGPGELFF. As DNA, the CDR3 is TGTGCCAGCAGCCCCTCTGGCCCCGGGGAGCTGTTTTTT. V usage is TRBV7-2 and J usage is TRBJ2-2, with D unresolved. This CDR3 spans 13 amino acids. Deletions cut 5 bases from V and 6 bases from J, with 10 bases between. Germline values: CDR1 SGHTA, CDR2 FQGNSA.

This sequence joins TRBV7-2 and TRBJ2-3, with D perhaps TRBD2 (5 bases). V shed 5 bases and J shed 3 bases, with 12 bases lying between them. Germline V gene sequence: CDR1 SGHTA, CDR2 FQGNSA. This CDR3 comprises 14 residues. The CDR3 here is CASSPRTYTDTQYF. In nucleotides, the CDR3 is TGTGCCAGCAGCCCCCGGACTTATACAGATACGCAGTATTTT.

CDR3 sequence: CASSSQGARDYGYTF. DNA for the CDR3: TGTGCCAGCAGTTCACAGGGGGCGCGTGACTATGGCTACACCTTC. The chain combines TRBV27 with TRBJ1-2; 9 bases are shared with TRBD1. The germline CDR1 and CDR2 sequences are MNHEY and SMNVEV (reference sequence). The CDR3 totals 15 residues. Losses at the gene ends were 4 bases for V and 3 bases for J; bases not matched to a gene: 6.

The chain carries TRBV6-6 and TRBJ1-6, with D uncertain. Per the germline V gene, CDR1 is MNHNY and CDR2 is SVGAGI (reference sequence). V shed 5 bases and J shed 9 bases, with 11 bases lying between them. The CDR3 spans 13 residues. The chain's CDR3 is CASSKDLGSPLHF. The CDR3 region has the DNA TGTGCCAGCAGTAAAGATTTGGGTTCACCCCTCCACTTT.

The chain joins TRBV5-8 to TRBJ2-1, with a weak D call TRBD2 (5 bases). The CDR3 contains 16 residues. CDR1 SGHTS and CDR2 YDEGEE come from the germline V gene. The ends were cut back, 0 bases at V and 3 bases at J, with 13 bases in the middle. The CDR3 DNA reads as TGTGCCAGCAGCTTGGACGCGGGCTGGTACTACAATGAGCAGTTCTTC. Protein: CASSLDAGWYYNEQFF.

The gene calls are TRBV6-1 and TRBJ1-4, with TRBD1 as a possible D gene (5 bases). Germline CDR1 reads MNHNS; CDR2 reads SASEGT. The CDR3 has 15 residues. Trimming removed 3 bases at V and 8 bases at J, with 16 bases between. The CDR3 loop is CASSDEDNNDEKLFF. The CDR3, as DNA: TGTGCCAGCAGTGATGAGGACAACAATGACGAAAAACTGTTTTTT.

CDR3 protein: CASSPSGGRSTDTQYF. The CDR3, as DNA: TGTGCCAGTAGCCCTAGCGGGGGGCGGAGCACAGATACGCAGTATTTT. The chain is built from TRBV19 and TRBJ2-3, with TRBD2 matching 11 bases. With 6 bases clipped from V and 0 bases from J, the junction kept 5 bases outside the gene matches. In germline, CDR1 is LNHDA, CDR2 SQIVND (reference sequence). The CDR3 is 16 residues long.

This clone occurred many times. Different DNA sequences within this sample yield the same CDR3. This rearrangement joins TRBV15 to TRBJ1-5; 8 bases align to TRBD1. The CDR3 loop spans 15 amino acids. Germline trimming cut 4 bases from V and 2 bases from J; bases unmatched to any gene: 4. The germline CDR1 and CDR2 sequences are LNHNV and YYDKDF (reference sequence). The CDR3 coding sequence is TGTGCCACCAGCACTGACAGGGGCGGCAATCAGCCCCAGCATTTT. It yields the protein CATSTDRGGNQPQHF.

This clone has a count of ten or more. CDR3 nucleotide sequence: TGTGCCAGCAGTGAAGAAGAAGGGCCTGGGTGGCAGCCCCAGCATTTT. Translated, it gives CASSEEEGPGWQPQHF. This chain links TRBV6-1 with TRBJ1-5, with D uncertain. V lost 1 base to trimming and J lost 7 bases, with 17 bases between them. CDR1 is MNHNS and CDR2 is SASEGT in the germline V gene. The CDR3 length is 16 residues.

The chain uses TRBV30 and TRBJ2-3; 7 bases are shared with TRBD1. Germline-derived CDR1 and CDR2 are GTSNPN and SVGIG (reference sequence). Losses at the gene ends were 0 bases for V and 4 bases for J; bases not matched to a gene: 1. This CDR3 region has 13 residues. DNA of the CDR3: TGTGCCTGGAGTGTCGACAGGGCAGATACGCAGTATTTT. Amino acids: CAWSVDRADTQYF.

The chain has TRBV7-2 and TRBJ2-1; D is uncertain. V was shortened by 4 bases and J by 2 bases, with 9 bases between the two germline ends. The CDR3 is made up of 14 amino acids. Germline lookup yields CDR1 SGHTA and CDR2 FQGNSA. CDR3 amino acids: CASSSHQTYNEQFF. CDR3 nucleotide sequence: TGTGCCAGCAGCTCTCACCAAACCTACAATGAGCAGTTCTTC.

This chain uses TRBV9 with TRBJ2-3; D perhaps matches TRBD2 (6 bases). The CDR3 sequence is 14 residues long. V dropped 3 bases and J dropped 4 bases, with 12 bases sitting between them. Germline loops: CDR1 SGDLS, CDR2 YYNGEE. CDR3 region: CASSEVGGADTQYF. As DNA, the CDR3 is TGTGCCAGCAGCGAGGTGGGCGGGGCAGATACGCAGTATTTT.

CDR3 loop: CASSDQGDTQYF. The DNA for the CDR3 is TGCGCCAGCAGCGATCAGGGGGATACGCAGTATTTT. The gene calls are TRBV5-1 and TRBJ2-3, with D possibly matching TRBD1 (6 bases). Germline values: CDR1 SGHRS, CDR2 YFSETQ. CDR3 length equals 12 residues. Trimming took off 4 bases at V and 6 bases at J, with 9 bases between the two ends.

This clone is medium-sized within its sample. The rearrangement uses TRBV9 and TRBJ2-5; 14 bases map to TRBD2. V shed 3 bases, J shed 4 bases, and the junction held 8 bases outside the gene matches. This CDR3 contains 17 residues. Germline values: CDR1 SGDLS, CDR2 YYNGEE. The CDR3 is CASSEGRLAGGAETQYF. The CDR3 coding sequence is TGTGCCAGCAGCGAAGGCCGACTAGCGGGGGGGGCAGAGACCCAGTACTTC.

The chain links TRBV6-5 to TRBJ2-7; D is possibly TRBD2 (6 bases). Germline-derived CDR1 and CDR2 are MNHEY and SVGAGI. The CDR3 runs to 15 residues. The V end lost 8 bases, the J end lost 1 base, and 18 bases lay between the germline ends. The CDR3, as DNA: TGTGCCAGCTGGGACCCAGGGAGCGGGTCCTACGAGCAGTACTTC. Translating it yields CASWDPGSGSYEQYF.